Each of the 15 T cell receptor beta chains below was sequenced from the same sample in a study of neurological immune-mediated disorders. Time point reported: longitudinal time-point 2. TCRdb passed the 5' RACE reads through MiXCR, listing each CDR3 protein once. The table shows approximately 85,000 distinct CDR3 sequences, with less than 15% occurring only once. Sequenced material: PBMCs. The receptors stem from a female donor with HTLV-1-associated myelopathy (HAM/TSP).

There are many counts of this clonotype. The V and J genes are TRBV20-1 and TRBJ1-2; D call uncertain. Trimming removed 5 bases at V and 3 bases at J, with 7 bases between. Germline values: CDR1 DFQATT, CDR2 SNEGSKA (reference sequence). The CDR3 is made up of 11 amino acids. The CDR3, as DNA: TGCAGTGCTTTAAGTGACTATGGCTACACCTTC. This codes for CSALSDYGYTF.

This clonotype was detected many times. The chain's CDR3 is CASRTRNYGYTF. DNA of the CDR3: TGTGCCAGCAGAACGAGGAACTATGGCTACACCTTC. The V call is TRBV11-2, the J call TRBJ1-2, with D unresolved. The CDR3 contains 12 residues. The V end was cut by 6 bases, the J end by 2 bases, with 7 bases between. Looked up from germline, CDR1 is SGHAT and CDR2 is FQNNGV.

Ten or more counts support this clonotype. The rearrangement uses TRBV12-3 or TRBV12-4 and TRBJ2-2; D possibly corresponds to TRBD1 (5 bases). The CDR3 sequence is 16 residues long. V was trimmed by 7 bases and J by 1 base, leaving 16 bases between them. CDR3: CASTPWGLLNTGELFF. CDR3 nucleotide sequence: TGTGCCAGCACCCCCTGGGGCCTTTTGAACACCGGGGAGCTGTTTTTT.

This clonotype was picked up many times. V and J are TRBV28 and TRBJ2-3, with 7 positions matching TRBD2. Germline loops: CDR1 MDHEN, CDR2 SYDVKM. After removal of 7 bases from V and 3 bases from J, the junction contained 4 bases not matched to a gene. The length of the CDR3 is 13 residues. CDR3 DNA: TGTGCCAGCATCGGGGGAGGGACAGATACGCAGTATTTT. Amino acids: CASIGGGTDTQYF.

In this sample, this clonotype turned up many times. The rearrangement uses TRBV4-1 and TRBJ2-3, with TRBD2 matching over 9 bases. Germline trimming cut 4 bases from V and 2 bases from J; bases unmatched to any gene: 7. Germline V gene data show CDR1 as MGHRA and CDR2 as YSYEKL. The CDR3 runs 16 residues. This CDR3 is CASSRDSGGDTDTQYF. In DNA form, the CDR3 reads TGCGCCAGCAGCCGCGATAGCGGGGGAGACACAGATACGCAGTATTTT.

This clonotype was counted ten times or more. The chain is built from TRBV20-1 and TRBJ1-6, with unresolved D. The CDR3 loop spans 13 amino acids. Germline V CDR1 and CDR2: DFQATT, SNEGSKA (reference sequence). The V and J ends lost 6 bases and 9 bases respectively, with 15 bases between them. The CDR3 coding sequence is TGCAGTGCGTCACAGCGGAGGGCTTCACCCCTCCACTTT. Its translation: CSASQRRASPLHF.

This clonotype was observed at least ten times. The CDR3 DNA reads as TGCGCCAGCAGCTCGGGTTCCGTGGGCGGTGAGCAGTTCTTC. It translates to CASSSGSVGGEQFF. The chain joins TRBV5-1 to TRBJ2-1; D is unresolved. This CDR3 is 14 amino acids long. V was shortened by 3 bases and J by 9 bases, with 16 bases between the two germline ends. CDR1 SGHRS and CDR2 YFSETQ come from the germline V gene.

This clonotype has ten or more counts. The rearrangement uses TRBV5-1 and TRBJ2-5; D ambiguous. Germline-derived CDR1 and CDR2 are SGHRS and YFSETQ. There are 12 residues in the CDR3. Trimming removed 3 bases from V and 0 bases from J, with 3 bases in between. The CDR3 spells CASSYDQETQYF. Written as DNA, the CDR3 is TGCGCCAGCAGCTACGACCAAGAGACCCAGTACTTC.

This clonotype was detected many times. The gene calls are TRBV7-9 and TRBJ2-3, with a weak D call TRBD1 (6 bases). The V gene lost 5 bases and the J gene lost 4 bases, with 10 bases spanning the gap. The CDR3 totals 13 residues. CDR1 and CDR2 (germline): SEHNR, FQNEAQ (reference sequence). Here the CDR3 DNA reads TGTGCCAGCAGCGAACAGGGTTCAGATACGCAGTATTTT. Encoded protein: CASSEQGSDTQYF.

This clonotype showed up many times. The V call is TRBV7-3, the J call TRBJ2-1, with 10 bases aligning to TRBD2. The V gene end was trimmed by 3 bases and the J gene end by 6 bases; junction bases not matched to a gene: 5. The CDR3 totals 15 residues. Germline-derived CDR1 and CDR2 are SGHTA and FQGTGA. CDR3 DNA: TGTGCCAGCAGCTTTGGGATAGCGGGGGGCAATGAGCAGTTCTTC. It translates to CASSFGIAGGNEQFF.

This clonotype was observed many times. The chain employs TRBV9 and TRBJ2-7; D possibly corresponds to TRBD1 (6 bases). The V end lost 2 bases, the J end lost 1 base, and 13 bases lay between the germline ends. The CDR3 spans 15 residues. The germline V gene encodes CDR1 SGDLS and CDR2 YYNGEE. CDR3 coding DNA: TGTGCCAGCAGCGTGGGACAAAGCCATTCCTACGAGCAGTACTTC. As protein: CASSVGQSHSYEQYF.

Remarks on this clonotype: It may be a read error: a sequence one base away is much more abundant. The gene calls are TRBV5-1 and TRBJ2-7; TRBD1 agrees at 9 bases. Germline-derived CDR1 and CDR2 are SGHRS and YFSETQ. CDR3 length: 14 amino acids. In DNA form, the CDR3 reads TGCGCCAGCAGCCCGGTTTGGACAGGGGACGAGCAGTGCTTC. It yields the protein CASSPVWTGDEQCF.

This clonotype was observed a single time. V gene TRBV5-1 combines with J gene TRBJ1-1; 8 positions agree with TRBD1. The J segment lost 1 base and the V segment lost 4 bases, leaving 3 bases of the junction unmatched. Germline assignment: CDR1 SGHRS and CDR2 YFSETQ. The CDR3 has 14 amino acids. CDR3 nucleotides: TGCGCCAGCAGCACCGGGACAGGGAACACTGAAGCTTTCTTT. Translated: CASSTGTGNTEAFF.

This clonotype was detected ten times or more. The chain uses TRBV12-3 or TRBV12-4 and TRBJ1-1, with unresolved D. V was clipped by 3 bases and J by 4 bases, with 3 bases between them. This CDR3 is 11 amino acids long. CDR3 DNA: TGTGCCAGCAGTTTGGGCACTGAAGCTTTCTTT. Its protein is CASSLGTEAFF.

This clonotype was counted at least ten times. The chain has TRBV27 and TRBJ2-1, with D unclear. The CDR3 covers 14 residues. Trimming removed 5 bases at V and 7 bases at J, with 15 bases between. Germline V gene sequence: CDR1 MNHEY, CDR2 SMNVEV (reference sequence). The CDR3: CASSGIGPKNEQFF. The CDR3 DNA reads TGTGCCAGCAGTGGGATCGGACCCAAGAATGAGCAGTTCTTC.